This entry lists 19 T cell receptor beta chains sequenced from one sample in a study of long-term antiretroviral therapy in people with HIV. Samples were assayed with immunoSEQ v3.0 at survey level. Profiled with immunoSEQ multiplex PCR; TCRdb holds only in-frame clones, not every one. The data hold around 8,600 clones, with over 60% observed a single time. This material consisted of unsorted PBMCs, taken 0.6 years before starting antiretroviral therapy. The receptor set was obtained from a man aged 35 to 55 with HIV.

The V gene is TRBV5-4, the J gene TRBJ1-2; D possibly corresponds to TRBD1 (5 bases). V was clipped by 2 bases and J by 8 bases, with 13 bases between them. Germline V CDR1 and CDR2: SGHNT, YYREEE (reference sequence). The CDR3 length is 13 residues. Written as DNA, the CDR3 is TGTGCCAGCAGCTTTAGGGGCAGGGACGGCTACACCTTC. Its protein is CASSFRGRDGYTF.

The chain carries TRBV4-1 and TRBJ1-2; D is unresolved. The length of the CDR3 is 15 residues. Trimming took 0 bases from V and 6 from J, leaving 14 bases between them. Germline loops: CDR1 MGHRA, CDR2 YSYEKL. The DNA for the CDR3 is TGCGCCAGCAGCCAAGATGGCCGGGAGTTTGATGGCTACACCTTC. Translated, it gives CASSQDGREFDGYTF.

The CDR3 DNA follows: TGCGCCAGCAGCCGGGGGACGGCTGTCTCTGGGGCCAACGTCCTGACTTTC. This translates into CASSRGTAVSGANVLTF. The rearrangement joins TRBV4-1 to TRBJ2-6; D possibly matches TRBD1 or TRBD2 (5 bases each). The V gene lost 4 bases and the J gene lost 0 bases, with 13 bases spanning the gap. CDR1 MGHRA and CDR2 YSYEKL come from the germline V gene. CDR3 length: 17 residues.

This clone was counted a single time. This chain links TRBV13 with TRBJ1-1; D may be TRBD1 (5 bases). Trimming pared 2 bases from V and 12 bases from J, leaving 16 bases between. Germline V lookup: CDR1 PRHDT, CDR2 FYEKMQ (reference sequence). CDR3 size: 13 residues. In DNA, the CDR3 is TGTGCCAGCAGCTTAAATAAGGGCAGGGAGACTTTCTTT. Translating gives CASSLNKGRETFF.

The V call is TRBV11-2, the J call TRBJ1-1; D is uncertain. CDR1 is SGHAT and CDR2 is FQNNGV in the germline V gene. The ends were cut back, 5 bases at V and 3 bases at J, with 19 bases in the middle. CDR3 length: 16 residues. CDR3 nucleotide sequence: TGTGCCAGCAGCCGTAGGTGGACGGGTCTGGACACTGAAGCTTTCTTT. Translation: CASSRRWTGLDTEAFF.

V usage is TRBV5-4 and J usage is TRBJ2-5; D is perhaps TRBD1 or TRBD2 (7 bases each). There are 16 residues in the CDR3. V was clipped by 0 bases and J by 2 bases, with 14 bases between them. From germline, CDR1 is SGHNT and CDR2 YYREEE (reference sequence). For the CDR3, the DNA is TGTGCCAGCAGCTTGGCACAGGGGAGGGGGCAAGAGACCCAGTACTTC. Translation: CASSLAQGRGQETQYF.

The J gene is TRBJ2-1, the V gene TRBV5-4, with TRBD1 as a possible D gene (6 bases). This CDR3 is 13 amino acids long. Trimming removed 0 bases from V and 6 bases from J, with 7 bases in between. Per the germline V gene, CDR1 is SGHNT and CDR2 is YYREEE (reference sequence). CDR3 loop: CASSLARGNEQFF. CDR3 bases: TGTGCCAGCAGCTTGGCCAGGGGCAATGAGCAGTTCTTC.

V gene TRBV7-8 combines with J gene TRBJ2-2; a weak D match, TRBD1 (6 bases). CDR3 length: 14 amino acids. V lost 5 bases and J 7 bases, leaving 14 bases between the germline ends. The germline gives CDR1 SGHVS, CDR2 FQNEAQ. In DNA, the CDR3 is TGTGCCAGCAGCCCCGACAGGTTAGGCGGGGAGCTGTTTTTT. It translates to CASSPDRLGGELFF.

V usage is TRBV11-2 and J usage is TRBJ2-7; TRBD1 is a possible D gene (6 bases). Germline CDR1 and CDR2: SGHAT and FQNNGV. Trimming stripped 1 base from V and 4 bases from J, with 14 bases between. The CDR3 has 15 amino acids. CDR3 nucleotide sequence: TGTGCCAGCAGCTTAGGAGGGGGAAGGGGGTACGAGCAGTACTTC. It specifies CASSLGGGRGYEQYF. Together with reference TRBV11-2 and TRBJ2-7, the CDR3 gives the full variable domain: EAGVAQSPRYKIIEKRQSVAFWCNPISGHATLYWYQQILGQGPKLLIQFQNNGVVDDSQLPKDRFSAERLKGVDSTLKIQPAKLEDSAVYLCASSLGGGRGYEQYFGPGTRLTVT.

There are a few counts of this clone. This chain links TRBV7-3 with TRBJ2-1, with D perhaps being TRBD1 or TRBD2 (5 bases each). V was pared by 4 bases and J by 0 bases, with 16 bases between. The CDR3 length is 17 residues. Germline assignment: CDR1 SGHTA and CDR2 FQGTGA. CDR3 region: CASSSRDVRSSYNEQFF. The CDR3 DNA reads TGTGCCAGCAGCTCCCGGGACGTTAGGAGCTCCTACAATGAGCAGTTCTTC. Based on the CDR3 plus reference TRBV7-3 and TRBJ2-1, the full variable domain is GAGVSQTPSNKVTEKGKYVELRCDPISGHTALYWYRQSLGQGPEFLIYFQGTGAADDSGLPNDRFFAVRPEGSVSTLKIQRTERGDSAVYLCASSSRDVRSSYNEQFFGPGTRLTVL.

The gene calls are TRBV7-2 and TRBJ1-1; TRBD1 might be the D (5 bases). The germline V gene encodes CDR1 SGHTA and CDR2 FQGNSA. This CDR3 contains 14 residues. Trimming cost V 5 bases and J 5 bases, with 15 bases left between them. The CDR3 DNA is TGTGCCAGCAGCCCGGGACCTGGGGAAACTGAAGCTTTCTTT. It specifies CASSPGPGETEAFF. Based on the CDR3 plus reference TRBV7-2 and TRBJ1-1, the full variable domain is GAGVSQSPSNKVTEKGKDVELRCDPISGHTALYWYRQSLGQGLEFLIYFQGNSAPDKSGLPSDRFSAERTGGSVSTLTIQRTQQEDSAVYLCASSPGPGETEAFFGQGTRLTVV.

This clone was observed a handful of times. The CDR3 sequence is CASSLGGYEQYF. The CDR3 nucleotides are TGTGCCAGCAGCTTGGGGGGCTACGAGCAGTACTTC. V usage is TRBV5-4 and J usage is TRBJ2-7, with no clear D. The V end lost 0 bases, the J end lost 3 bases, and 4 bases lay between the germline ends. Per the germline V gene, CDR1 is SGHNT and CDR2 is YYREEE (reference sequence). The CDR3 spans 12 residues.

CDR3 loop: CASSLGPMTGELFF. The CDR3 nucleotides read TGTGCCAGCAGCTTAGGTCCTATGACCGGGGAGCTGTTTTTT. The chain uses TRBV11-3 and TRBJ2-2; unclear D gene. V was clipped by 1 base and J by 5 bases, with 8 bases between them. Germline V gives CDR1 SGHNT, CDR2 YENEEA. This CDR3 spans 14 amino acids. The full variable domain, rest sourced from reference TRBV11-3 and TRBJ2-2, is EAGVVQSPRYKIIEKKQPVAFWCNPISGHNTLYWYLQNLGQGPELLIRYENEEAVDDSQLPKDRFSAERLKGVDSTLKIQPAELGDSAVYLCASSLGPMTGELFFGEGSRLTVL.

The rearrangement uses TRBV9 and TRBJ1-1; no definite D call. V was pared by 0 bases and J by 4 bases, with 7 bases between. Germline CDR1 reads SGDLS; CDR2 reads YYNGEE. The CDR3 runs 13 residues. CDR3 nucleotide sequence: TGTGCCAGCAGCGTAGAACTGGGCACTGAAGCTTTCTTT. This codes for CASSVELGTEAFF.

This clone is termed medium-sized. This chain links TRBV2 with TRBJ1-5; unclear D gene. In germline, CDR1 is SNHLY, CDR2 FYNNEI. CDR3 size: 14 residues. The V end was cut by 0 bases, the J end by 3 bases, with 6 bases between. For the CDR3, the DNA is TGTGCCAGCAGTGAAGCGGGCTACAATCAGCCCCAGCATTTT. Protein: CASSEAGYNQPQHF. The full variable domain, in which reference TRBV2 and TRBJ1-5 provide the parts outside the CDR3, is EPEVTQTPSHQVTQMGQEVILRCVPISNHLYFYWYRQILGQKVEFLVSFYNNEISEKSEIFDDQFSVERPDGSNFTLKIRSTKLEDSAMYFCASSEAGYNQPQHFGDGTRLSIL.

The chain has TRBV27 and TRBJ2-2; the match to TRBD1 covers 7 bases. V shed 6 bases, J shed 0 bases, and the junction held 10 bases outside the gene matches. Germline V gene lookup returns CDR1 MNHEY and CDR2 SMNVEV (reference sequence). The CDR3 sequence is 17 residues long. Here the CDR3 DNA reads TGTGCCAGCAGGGACCCGACAGGGTCCCCGAACACCGGGGAGCTGTTTTTT. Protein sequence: CASRDPTGSPNTGELFF.

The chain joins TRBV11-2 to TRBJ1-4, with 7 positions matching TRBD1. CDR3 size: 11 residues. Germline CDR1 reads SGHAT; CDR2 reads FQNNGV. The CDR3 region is CGGGHDEKLFF. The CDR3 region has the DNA TGTGGAGGGGGCCATGATGAAAAACTGTTTTTT.

CDR3 sequence: CASIRGGTEAFF. DNA of the CDR3: TGTGCCAGTATCAGGGGGGGAACTGAAGCTTTCTTT. This chain uses TRBV27 with TRBJ1-1; 7 bases line up with TRBD1. With 9 bases clipped from V and 5 bases from J, the junction kept 6 bases outside the gene matches. Germline lookup yields CDR1 MNHEY and CDR2 SMNVEV (reference sequence). CDR3 length: 12 amino acids.

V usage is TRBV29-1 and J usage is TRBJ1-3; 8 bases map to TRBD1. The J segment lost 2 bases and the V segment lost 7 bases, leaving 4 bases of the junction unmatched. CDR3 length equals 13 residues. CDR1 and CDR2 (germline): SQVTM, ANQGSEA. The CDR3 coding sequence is TGCAGCGCCACAGGGGGAACTGGAAACACCATATATTTT. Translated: CSATGGTGNTIYF.